The 22 T cell receptor beta chains presented below share a single source sample, sequenced in a study of regulatory T cells in long-lasting Graves disease. Indicated time point: newly diagnosed GD, antithyroid drugs for less than 3 months. From RNA extracted from PBMCs, the TCR library was made. To make TCR beta libraries, researchers used iRepertoire HTBI primers and Arm-PCR of CDR3 regions. TCRdb processed the multiplex PCR reads anew with MiXCR; each CDR3 protein has one entry. The data show hundreds of thousands of distinct CDR3 sequences, with around 15% seen just once and approximately 18% held by the top ten. These data were likewise used in another study, on T cells in Graves' hyperthyroidism and ophthalmopathy.

The material was peripheral blood mononuclear cells (PBMCs), obtained at new diagnosis, from a patient treated with antithyroid drugs. The receptor source for this set is a young woman with Graves disease.

There are many counts of this clonotype. This chain uses TRBV28 with TRBJ2-1; D gene ambiguous. V lost 5 bases, J lost 2 bases, and 16 bases lay in between. This CDR3 region has 16 residues. Germline V gives CDR1 MDHEN, CDR2 SYDVKM. The CDR3 region is CASSGFSLGTYNEQFF. CDR3 coding DNA: TGTGCCAGCAGTGGTTTTAGTCTGGGGACCTACAATGAGCAGTTCTTC. Full variable domain (outside the CDR3, taken from reference TRBV28 and TRBJ2-1): DVKVTQSSRYLVKRTGEKVFLECVQDMDHENMFWYRQDPGLGLRLIYFSYDVKMKEKGDIPEGYSVSREKKERFSLILESASTNQTSMYLCASSGFSLGTYNEQFFGPGTRLTVL.

This clonotype came up a few times. V is TRBV12-3 or TRBV12-4 and J is TRBJ1-5, with 10 bases aligning to TRBD1. V was pared by 5 bases and J by 6 bases, with 10 bases of the junction left unmatched. This CDR3 contains 16 residues. CDR3 bases: TGTGCCAGCAGTCAAGAGACAGGGGGCGGGGGTCAGCCCCAGCATTTT. Encoded protein: CASSQETGGGGQPQHF.

Comments on this clonotype: A much bigger clone sits one base away, suggesting this may be a read error. V is TRBV11-1 and J is TRBJ2-5; 10 bases align to TRBD1. CDR1 is SGHAT and CDR2 is FQDESV in the germline V gene (reference sequence). CDR3 length: 13 amino acids. Unmatched junction bases numbered 5, after V lost 8 bases and J lost 5 bases. CDR3: CASGTGDSETQYF. The CDR3 bases are TGTGCCAGCGGGACAGGGGACTCGGAGACCCAGTACTTC.

This clonotype was seen a few times. The chain carries TRBV7-2 and TRBJ1-1, with TRBD1 as a possible D gene (6 bases). The CDR3 length is 15 residues. V was cut by 4 bases and J by 1 base, with 13 bases left in between. Germline loops: CDR1 SGHTA, CDR2 FQGNSA. The CDR3 sequence: CASSSWTVPNTEAFF. The DNA of the CDR3 is TGTGCCAGCAGCTCTTGGACAGTGCCGAACACTGAAGCTTTCTTT.

This clonotype has at least ten counts. CDR3 DNA sequence: TGTGCCTGTGGAAGGGGGCAAGAGACCCAGTACTTC. It is translated as CACGRGQETQYF. This chain connects TRBV3-1 to TRBJ2-5; weak D call: TRBD1 (6 bases). Trimming removed 11 bases from V and 2 bases from J, with 12 bases in between. The length of the CDR3 is 12 residues. From germline, CDR1 is LGHDT and CDR2 YNNKEL (reference sequence).

There are many counts of this clonotype. This chain uses TRBV28 with TRBJ2-7, with D perhaps matching TRBD2 (6 bases). The CDR3 is 14 residues long. The V gene lost 3 bases and the J gene lost 4 bases, with 13 bases spanning the gap. The germline CDR1 and CDR2 sequences are MDHEN and SYDVKM. The CDR3: CASSFPPREYEQYF. The CDR3 DNA sequence: TGTGCCAGCAGTTTCCCCCCCCGGGAGTACGAGCAGTACTTC.

This chain's CDR3 is CASSMTRDEQYF. The CDR3 nucleotides read TGTGCCAGTAGTATGACTAGAGACGAGCAGTACTTC. The chain employs TRBV19 and TRBJ2-7, with D possibly TRBD2 on 6 matching bases. The CDR3 loop spans 12 amino acids. Germline V gene data show CDR1 as LNHDA and CDR2 as SQIVND (reference sequence). The germline V and J ends were trimmed by 3 bases and 5 bases, with 8 bases remaining between them.

This clonotype was seen a handful of times. The CDR3 coding sequence is TGTGCCAGCAGTGCGGGCAGGGTAAACACTGAAGCTTTCTTT. This translates into CASSAGRVNTEAFF. The chain has TRBV6-2 or TRBV6-3 and TRBJ1-1; weak D call: TRBD1 (5 bases). The V and J ends lost 5 bases and 2 bases respectively, with 12 bases between them. Germline lookup yields CDR1 MNHEY and CDR2 SVGEGT. This CDR3 is built from 14 residues.

The chain employs TRBV20-1 and TRBJ2-7; TRBD2 is a possible D gene (6 bases). Germline CDR1 and CDR2: DFQATT and SNEGSKA (reference sequence). V dropped 5 bases and J dropped 0 bases, with 14 bases sitting between them. The CDR3 is 14 amino acids. CDR3 residues: CSAEEGRPSYEQYF. In nucleotides, the CDR3 is TGCAGTGCTGAGGAGGGGAGGCCCTCCTACGAGCAGTACTTC.

Many counts were recorded for this clonotype. The chain recombines TRBV6-5 with TRBJ2-2, with D unresolved. CDR3 length: 15 amino acids. Germline V gives CDR1 MNHEY, CDR2 SVGAGI. V lost 2 bases, J lost 3 bases, and 10 bases lay in between. The CDR3 loop reads CASSYRPGDTGELFF. CDR3 nucleotide sequence: TGTGCCAGCAGTTACCGCCCTGGCGACACCGGGGAGCTGTTTTTT.

The V and J genes are TRBV11-2 and TRBJ2-2, with 8 bases that match TRBD1. Trimming cost V 5 bases and J 4 bases; bases outside gene matches: 6. Germline CDR1 is SGHAT and CDR2 is FQNNGV. This CDR3 is 15 amino acids long. The CDR3 is CASSLRQGTTGELFF. In nucleotides, the CDR3 is TGTGCCAGCAGCCTTCGACAGGGGACCACCGGGGAGCTGTTTTTT.

This clonotype occurred many times. The V gene is TRBV7-2, the J gene TRBJ2-3, with no clear D. V was trimmed by 2 bases and J by 5 bases, leaving 8 bases between them. Germline V gives CDR1 SGHTA, CDR2 FQGNSA. This CDR3 spans 13 amino acids. In DNA form, the CDR3 reads TGTGCCAGCAGCTTAATGCACGGAGATACGCAGTATTTT. Protein: CASSLMHGDTQYF.

This clonotype was found many times. V gene TRBV20-1 combines with J gene TRBJ1-2, with a possible D match to TRBD1 (6 bases). Germline assignment: CDR1 DFQATT and CDR2 SNEGSKA (reference sequence). V lost 6 bases and J 8 bases, leaving 22 bases between the germline ends. This CDR3 comprises 14 residues. CDR3 in DNA: TGCAGTGCCCCCCCTGAAGGGGGAGGTTGGGGCTACACCTTC. As protein: CSAPPEGGGWGYTF.

This clonotype was detected many times. This chain joins TRBV28 and TRBJ2-7; possible D gene TRBD1, 5 bases. The CDR3 extends over 14 amino acids. V lost 6 bases and J lost 2, with 14 bases in between. Germline V gene data show CDR1 as MDHEN and CDR2 as SYDVKM. The CDR3 reads CASSLVGVPYEQYF. The DNA for the CDR3 is TGTGCCAGCAGCCTGGTAGGGGTCCCCTACGAGCAGTACTTC.

This clonotype was counted ten times or more. V gene TRBV6-1 combines with J gene TRBJ2-2; D gene uncertain. Germline V gives CDR1 MNHNS, CDR2 SASEGT. The CDR3 is 14 residues long. Trimming left V 2 bases short and J 6 bases short, with 10 bases between. The CDR3 region has the DNA TGTGCCAGCAGTGAAAGAGCAGAGGCCGGGGAGCTGTTTTTT. Amino acid sequence: CASSERAEAGELFF.

This clonotype was seen many times. The chain couples TRBV7-9 to TRBJ2-1; 13 positions match TRBD2. The CDR3 has 16 amino acids. Germline CDR1 is SEHNR and CDR2 is FQNEAQ (reference sequence). Trimming took 4 bases from V and 4 from J; bases not matched to a gene: 4. The CDR3 sequence is CASSSGLAGVYNEQFF. In DNA form, the CDR3 reads TGTGCCAGCAGCTCCGGACTAGCGGGAGTATACAATGAGCAGTTCTTC.

This clonotype has a handful of counts. The chain employs TRBV28 and TRBJ2-3; D remains ambiguous. Germline V gene data show CDR1 as MDHEN and CDR2 as SYDVKM. This CDR3 contains 14 residues. The V end lost 6 bases, the J end lost 3 bases, and 13 bases lay between the germline ends. The CDR3 sequence is CASSSAERTDTQYF. The CDR3 bases are TGTGCCAGCAGCTCCGCGGAACGGACAGATACGCAGTATTTT.

This clonotype was recorded many times. The rearrangement links TRBV10-3 to TRBJ1-5; D is uncertain. The germline gives CDR1 ENHRY, CDR2 SYGVKD. V was pared by 2 bases and J by 10 bases, with 18 bases between. CDR3 length: 15 residues. This CDR3 reads CAISELEGGLGPQHF. CDR3 nucleotides: TGTGCCATCAGTGAGCTCGAGGGTGGGCTTGGTCCCCAGCATTTT.

This clonotype was detected ten times or more. The rearrangement links TRBV18 to TRBJ2-7; D remains unclear. The CDR3 length is 13 residues. Trimming left V 6 bases short and J 6 bases short, with 15 bases between. Germline CDR1 KGHSH, CDR2 LQKENI. This CDR3 reads CASSPPTAREQYF. The CDR3, as DNA: TGTGCCAGCTCCCCTCCGACGGCTCGCGAGCAGTACTTC.

The genes are TRBV20-1 and TRBJ1-2; D gene unclear. This CDR3 is 16 amino acids long. The germline CDR1 and CDR2 sequences are DFQATT and SNEGSKA (reference sequence). V was shortened by 1 base and J by 0 bases, with 15 bases between the two germline ends. As DNA, the CDR3 is TGCAGTGCTAGAGGTGTTCAGGACCCATCTAACTATGGCTACACCTTC. The encoded protein is CSARGVQDPSNYGYTF.

This clonotype was seen at least ten times. The V and J genes are TRBV7-2 and TRBJ2-7, with 8 bases that match TRBD1. With V trimmed by 5 bases and J by 7 bases, 13 bases remained unmatched. This CDR3 has 15 amino acids. Germline V gene lookup returns CDR1 SGHTA and CDR2 FQGNSA. DNA of the CDR3: TGTGCCAGCAGCCGGAGACAGGGGTTAGCGGAAGAGCAGTACTTC. Translated, it gives CASSRRQGLAEEQYF.

Ten or more counts support this clonotype. The chain has TRBV9 and TRBJ2-1; perhaps TRBD1 as D (6 bases). V shed 5 bases and J shed 6 bases, with 9 bases lying between them. There are 12 residues in the CDR3. Per germline, CDR1 SGDLS and CDR2 YYNGEE. The CDR3 DNA is TGTGCCAGCAGGGGGGCATCCAATGAGCAGTTCTTC. Translated: CASRGASNEQFF.